This TCR beta chain was identified in a study of T cell repertoires in cytomegalovirus infection. In the study overall: Matching HLA type and CMV infection were both indicated by public TCR beta signatures.

This clonotype came up many times. Antigen unknown. Findings and caveats of the study: CMV-specific TCR beta clonotypes restricted by HLA-C were the ones dominating the ex vivo response. The cumulative frequency of public TCR beta families identified carriers of CMV plus the relevant HLA.

TCRdb called the reads again in MiXCR, with one record for every CDR3 protein. Found here are about 260,000 distinct CDR3 sequences, approximately 13% of them singletons; the top ten hold roughly 8.7%. The specimen was PBMCs. The source of this sequence is a human donor in good health (CMV status not recorded). Some clones in this sample may be carry-over from other donors' samples.

The CDR3 DNA is TGTGCCAGCAGTTTTCTAGACGGGGGGGCGGGAGAGACCCAGTACTTC. Its protein product is CASSFLDGGAGETQYF. The chain combines TRBV12-3 or TRBV12-4 with TRBJ2-5; 8 nucleotides align to TRBD2. The CDR3 is 16 amino acids. V was pared by 3 bases and J by 4 bases, with 10 bases of the junction left unmatched.